The rows below give T cell receptor beta chains drawn from one sample of a study of cytomegalovirus exposure and HLA in healthy donors. Sequencing used immunoSEQ multiplex PCR; TCRdb keeps in-frame clones, though not all of them. The table shows roughly 200,000 clones, with 77% occurring only once. The sample was PBMCs. The receptors derive from a woman aged 55 to 70 in good health and CMV-seropositive. Each CDR3 is given with its conserved first and last residue. Each record gives: J gene, clone size, D gene, V gene, CDR3 length, CDR3 DNA, CDR3 protein. The D gene is left open where the match is weak. Size is stated for part of the rows, as once, few or many counts, or as a class when the clone is expanded.

j_call: TRBJ2-7
clone_size: -
d_call: TRBD1
v_call: TRBV7-6
cdr3_length: 18
cdr3_nt: TGTGCCAGCAGTCGTGGGACAGGGATTTCCTTCGCCACCTACGAGCAGTACTTC
cdr3_aa: CASSRGTGISFATYEQYF

j_call: TRBJ2-1
clone_size: few
d_call: TRBD2
v_call: TRBV5-1
cdr3_length: 16
cdr3_nt: TGCGCCAGCAGCAGGGAAGGACTAGCGGGATCCAATGAGCAGTTCTTC
cdr3_aa: CASSREGLAGSNEQFF

j_call: TRBJ2-1
clone_size: -
d_call: TRBD1
v_call: TRBV7-2
cdr3_length: 16
cdr3_nt: TGTGCCAGCAGCCTAGGGGGACAGGACCGCTACAATGAGCAGTTCTTC
cdr3_aa: CASSLGGQDRYNEQFF

j_call: TRBJ1-1
clone_size: -
d_call: -
v_call: TRBV18
cdr3_length: 13
cdr3_nt: TGTGCCAGCCTAAAGGGGCTGAACACTGAAGCTTTCTTT
cdr3_aa: CASLKGLNTEAFF

j_call: TRBJ2-7
clone_size: -
d_call: -
v_call: TRBV30
cdr3_length: 14
cdr3_nt: TGTGCCTGGAGTCCCGACAGGAGCTCCTACGAGCAGTACTTC
cdr3_aa: CAWSPDRSSYEQYF

j_call: TRBJ2-3
clone_size: -
d_call: -
v_call: TRBV19
cdr3_length: 12
cdr3_nt: TGTGCCAGTAGTATCTACTCCGATACGCAGTATTTT
cdr3_aa: CASSIYSDTQYF

j_call: TRBJ2-7
clone_size: -
d_call: -
v_call: TRBV12-5
cdr3_length: 11
cdr3_nt: TGTGCTAGTGGTTTCGGCTACGAGCAGTACTTC
cdr3_aa: CASGFGYEQYF

j_call: TRBJ2-7
clone_size: -
d_call: -
v_call: TRBV7-2
cdr3_length: 13
cdr3_nt: TGTGCCAGCAGCTTCACTAGCTCCTACGAGCAGTACTTC
cdr3_aa: CASSFTSSYEQYF

j_call: TRBJ1-5
clone_size: -
d_call: -
v_call: TRBV6-4
cdr3_length: 16
cdr3_nt: TGTGCCAGCAGTGGGCAGGCCTTTTATAGCAATCAGCCCCAGCATTTT
cdr3_aa: CASSGQAFYSNQPQHF

j_call: TRBJ2-5
clone_size: -
d_call: -
v_call: TRBV7-6
cdr3_length: 16
cdr3_nt: TGTGCCAGCAGCTCCCGTGGGCGGACATCGTCAGAGACCCAGTACTTC
cdr3_aa: CASSSRGRTSSETQYF

j_call: TRBJ2-5
clone_size: -
d_call: -
v_call: TRBV9
cdr3_length: 13
cdr3_nt: TGTGCCAGCAGCGTAGGGCCTGGAGAGACCCAGTACTTC
cdr3_aa: CASSVGPGETQYF

j_call: TRBJ2-1
clone_size: -
d_call: TRBD2
v_call: TRBV5-1
cdr3_length: 18
cdr3_nt: TGCGCCAGCAGCTTGGTACTAGCGGGAGGGGGGGCGTACAATGAGCAGTTCTTC
cdr3_aa: CASSLVLAGGGAYNEQFF

j_call: TRBJ2-3
clone_size: -
d_call: -
v_call: TRBV7-7
cdr3_length: 16
cdr3_nt: TGTGCTAGCAGCCCAGGGGTAGCTCCAGAGGTAGATACGCAGTATTTT
cdr3_aa: CASSPGVAPEVDTQYF

j_call: TRBJ1-2
clone_size: -
d_call: -
v_call: TRBV5-1
cdr3_length: 14
cdr3_nt: TGCGCCAGCAGCTTGGCCCAGGCCTCGGAAGGCTACACCTTC
cdr3_aa: CASSLAQASEGYTF

j_call: TRBJ1-4
clone_size: -
d_call: -
v_call: TRBV7-2
cdr3_length: 15
cdr3_nt: TGTGCCAGCAGCTTTAATATTGCAACTAATGAAAAACTGTTTTTT
cdr3_aa: CASSFNIATNEKLFF

j_call: TRBJ2-4
clone_size: -
d_call: -
v_call: TRBV7-2
cdr3_length: 15
cdr3_nt: TGTGCCAGCAGTTCTTGGGACTCCAGTTCGAACATTCAGTACTTC
cdr3_aa: CASSSWDSSSNIQYF

j_call: TRBJ1-1
clone_size: -
d_call: -
v_call: TRBV7-9
cdr3_length: 15
cdr3_nt: TGTGCCAGCAGCTTAGCCCAGGGGATGAACACTGAAGCTTTCTTT
cdr3_aa: CASSLAQGMNTEAFF

j_call: TRBJ1-2
clone_size: -
d_call: -
v_call: TRBV5-5
cdr3_length: 13
cdr3_nt: TGTGCCAGCAGCCCCGGGACATCCTATGGCTACACCTTC
cdr3_aa: CASSPGTSYGYTF

j_call: TRBJ1-5
clone_size: -
d_call: -
v_call: TRBV6-5
cdr3_length: 13
cdr3_nt: TGTGCCACCTGGGGGGGATTCAATCAGCCCCAGCATTTT
cdr3_aa: CATWGGFNQPQHF

j_call: TRBJ2-1
clone_size: -
d_call: -
v_call: TRBV5-1
cdr3_length: 13
cdr3_nt: TGCGCCAGCAGCTTGGCTTTAATGAATGAGCAGTTCTTC
cdr3_aa: CASSLALMNEQFF

j_call: TRBJ2-5
clone_size: few
d_call: -
v_call: TRBV5-6
cdr3_length: 16
cdr3_nt: TGTGCCAGCAACGAAAGGGTTCAGGGATACCAAGAGACCCAGTACTTC
cdr3_aa: CASNERVQGYQETQYF

j_call: TRBJ2-5
clone_size: few
d_call: TRBD2
v_call: TRBV5-1
cdr3_length: 14
cdr3_nt: TGCGCCAGCAGCCTGGGAGCCCGGGAGGGGACCCAGTACTTC
cdr3_aa: CASSLGAREGTQYF

j_call: TRBJ2-3
clone_size: -
d_call: TRBD2
v_call: TRBV28
cdr3_length: 17
cdr3_nt: TGTGCCAGCATCCCTCCCCTAGCGGGCTCAAAAGAGAGTACGCAGTATTTT
cdr3_aa: CASIPPLAGSKESTQYF

j_call: TRBJ2-3
clone_size: -
d_call: -
v_call: TRBV5-1
cdr3_length: 16
cdr3_nt: TGCGCCAGCAGCTTGGGAACTCAGCGGTCCACAGATACGCAGTATTTT
cdr3_aa: CASSLGTQRSTDTQYF

j_call: TRBJ1-5
clone_size: -
d_call: -
v_call: TRBV9
cdr3_length: 14
cdr3_nt: TGTGCCAGCAGCCCCGGGGTGAGCAATCAGCCCCAGCATTTT
cdr3_aa: CASSPGVSNQPQHF

j_call: TRBJ2-7
clone_size: -
d_call: TRBD1
v_call: TRBV4-3
cdr3_length: 15
cdr3_nt: TGCGCCAGCAGCCAAGATACAGGGGGGATATACGAGCAGTACTTC
cdr3_aa: CASSQDTGGIYEQYF

j_call: TRBJ1-1
clone_size: -
d_call: -
v_call: TRBV29-1
cdr3_length: 12
cdr3_nt: TGCAGCGTTGAAGAACAGGTGGGGCCCGCTTTCTTT
cdr3_aa: CSVEEQVGPAFF

j_call: TRBJ2-7
clone_size: few
d_call: -
v_call: TRBV28
cdr3_length: 13
cdr3_nt: TGTGCCAGCAGTTTACAGGGTCCCTACGAGCAGTACTTC
cdr3_aa: CASSLQGPYEQYF

j_call: TRBJ2-2
clone_size: -
d_call: TRBD2
v_call: TRBV28
cdr3_length: 17
cdr3_nt: TGTGCCAGCAGGAGACCCCTGCGGGAGGGCCACACCGGGGAGCTGTTTTTT
cdr3_aa: CASRRPLREGHTGELFF

j_call: TRBJ1-3
clone_size: -
d_call: -
v_call: TRBV6-5
cdr3_length: 15
cdr3_nt: TGTGCCAGCAGTTACGGACAGAGCTCTGGAAACACCATATATTTT
cdr3_aa: CASSYGQSSGNTIYF

j_call: TRBJ2-1
clone_size: -
d_call: TRBD2
v_call: TRBV6-1
cdr3_length: 15
cdr3_nt: TGTGCCAGCAGTCGGACTAGCGGACTTTACAATGAGCAGTTCTTC
cdr3_aa: CASSRTSGLYNEQFF

j_call: TRBJ1-4
clone_size: -
d_call: -
v_call: TRBV28
cdr3_length: 11
cdr3_nt: TGTGCCAGCAGTCGTCCTGAAAAACTGTTTTTT
cdr3_aa: CASSRPEKLFF

j_call: TRBJ2-7
clone_size: -
d_call: TRBD2
v_call: TRBV7-9
cdr3_length: 12
cdr3_nt: TGTGCCAGCAGTCTATTAGCGGGGGAGCAGTACTTC
cdr3_aa: CASSLLAGEQYF

j_call: TRBJ1-1
clone_size: -
d_call: TRBD1
v_call: TRBV27
cdr3_length: 13
cdr3_nt: TGTGCCAGCAGACCCCAGGGGGCCACTGAAGCTTTCTTT
cdr3_aa: CASRPQGATEAFF

j_call: TRBJ2-3
clone_size: -
d_call: -
v_call: TRBV11-1
cdr3_length: 15
cdr3_nt: TGTGCCAGCATGATTGCGGGTCAGACTGCAGATACGCAGTATTTT
cdr3_aa: CASMIAGQTADTQYF

j_call: TRBJ2-3
clone_size: -
d_call: TRBD2
v_call: TRBV2
cdr3_length: 15
cdr3_nt: TGTGCCAGCGTAGCGGGGGTATCTAGCACAGATACGCAGTATTTT
cdr3_aa: CASVAGVSSTDTQYF

j_call: TRBJ2-2
clone_size: once
d_call: -
v_call: TRBV9
cdr3_length: 14
cdr3_nt: TGTGCCAGCAGCGTAGGGGGGCTCACCGGGGAGCTGTTTTTT
cdr3_aa: CASSVGGLTGELFF

j_call: TRBJ2-7
clone_size: -
d_call: -
v_call: TRBV7-2
cdr3_length: 14
cdr3_nt: TGTGCCAGCACCCCGGCAGTCAGGGGTCGCGAGCAGTACTTC
cdr3_aa: CASTPAVRGREQYF

j_call: TRBJ1-1
clone_size: -
d_call: -
v_call: TRBV5-4
cdr3_length: 14
cdr3_nt: TGTGCCAGCAGCTTGGATAGGGGCAGCACTGAAGCTTTCTTT
cdr3_aa: CASSLDRGSTEAFF

j_call: TRBJ2-3
clone_size: -
d_call: -
v_call: TRBV28
cdr3_length: 16
cdr3_nt: TGTGCCAGCTCCGTTATTTGGGGCCGCAGGGCCGATACGCAGTATTTT
cdr3_aa: CASSVIWGRRADTQYF

j_call: TRBJ2-7
clone_size: -
d_call: TRBD2
v_call: TRBV27
cdr3_length: 15
cdr3_nt: TGTGCCAGCAGAACCCTAGCGGGCAGAGCCTACGAGCAGTACTTC
cdr3_aa: CASRTLAGRAYEQYF

j_call: TRBJ2-5
clone_size: -
d_call: TRBD1
v_call: TRBV7-2
cdr3_length: 14
cdr3_nt: TGTGCCAGCAGCTCCCAGGGACAGGGAGAGACCCAGTACTTC
cdr3_aa: CASSSQGQGETQYF

j_call: TRBJ2-1
clone_size: -
d_call: TRBD1
v_call: TRBV5-4
cdr3_length: 16
cdr3_nt: TGTGCCAGCAGCTCCTCCCGGGACAGGGGGGTCGATGAGCAGTTCTTC
cdr3_aa: CASSSSRDRGVDEQFF

j_call: TRBJ1-2
clone_size: -
d_call: -
v_call: TRBV28
cdr3_length: 14
cdr3_nt: TGTGCCAGCAGTCCGGGACACGAGACGGGTGGCTACACCTTC
cdr3_aa: CASSPGHETGGYTF

j_call: TRBJ2-4
clone_size: -
d_call: TRBD1
v_call: TRBV18
cdr3_length: 16
cdr3_nt: TGTGCCAGCTCACCGACGACAGGGGTAGCCAAAAACATTCAGTACTTC
cdr3_aa: CASSPTTGVAKNIQYF

j_call: TRBJ2-1
clone_size: -
d_call: TRBD2
v_call: TRBV2
cdr3_length: 14
cdr3_nt: TGTGCCAGCAAATTGGGGCGGGAGAGCGCTGAGCAGTTCTTC
cdr3_aa: CASKLGRESAEQFF

j_call: TRBJ1-1
clone_size: -
d_call: TRBD1
v_call: TRBV7-2
cdr3_length: 15
cdr3_nt: TGTGCCAGCAGCATCGGGACAGGGTTGAACACTGAAGCTTTCTTT
cdr3_aa: CASSIGTGLNTEAFF

j_call: TRBJ1-1
clone_size: -
d_call: -
v_call: TRBV28
cdr3_length: 15
cdr3_nt: TGTGCCAGCAGTTTATCGTCACTGTTGAACACTGAAGCTTTCTTT
cdr3_aa: CASSLSSLLNTEAFF

j_call: TRBJ1-1
clone_size: few
d_call: -
v_call: TRBV11-1
cdr3_length: 14
cdr3_nt: TGTGCCAGCAGTCCTGACAGCATGAACACTGAAGCTTTCTTT
cdr3_aa: CASSPDSMNTEAFF

j_call: TRBJ2-5
clone_size: -
d_call: -
v_call: TRBV5-1
cdr3_length: 14
cdr3_nt: TGCGCCAGCAGCTTGTGGGCCGGGGGAGAGACCCAGTACTTC
cdr3_aa: CASSLWAGGETQYF

j_call: TRBJ2-7
clone_size: few
d_call: TRBD2
v_call: TRBV15
cdr3_length: 15
cdr3_nt: TGTGCCACCAGCAGTGGGACTAGCGGGAGCTACGAGCAGTACTTC
cdr3_aa: CATSSGTSGSYEQYF

j_call: TRBJ2-6
clone_size: -
d_call: -
v_call: TRBV7-8
cdr3_length: 16
cdr3_nt: TGTGCCAGCAGCTTAGTGTCAGGGGCTGGGGCCAACGTCCTGACTTTC
cdr3_aa: CASSLVSGAGANVLTF

j_call: TRBJ1-6
clone_size: -
d_call: -
v_call: TRBV7-2
cdr3_length: 15
cdr3_nt: TGTGCCAGCAGCTTGGACTTTGGGATTAATTCACCCCTCCACTTT
cdr3_aa: CASSLDFGINSPLHF

j_call: TRBJ1-4
clone_size: -
d_call: -
v_call: TRBV6-1
cdr3_length: 14
cdr3_nt: TGTGCCAGCAGTGCAGGGTATGGGGATGAAAAACTGTTTTTT
cdr3_aa: CASSAGYGDEKLFF

j_call: TRBJ1-3
clone_size: -
d_call: -
v_call: TRBV13
cdr3_length: 17
cdr3_nt: TGTGCCAGCAGCTTAGGGACAGGTATAGCCTCTGGAAACACCATATATTTT
cdr3_aa: CASSLGTGIASGNTIYF